The entry that follows covers one T cell receptor (beta chain) sequence. Trimming cost V 0 bases and J 8 bases, with 7 bases left between them. The CDR3 spans 13 residues. The V gene's germline CDR1 is MGHRA and CDR2 YSYEKL. Original methodology: Using reference gene primer amplification, nucleated cell counts were estimated. Produced via immunoSEQ multiplex PCR; TCRdb's table is partial and in-frame only. V and J calls and clone size follow that table, whereas D and trimming were derived from the DNA. The repertoire holds roughly 250,000 clones, with more than 65% as singletons. The sample is drawn from a study of blood T cell repertoires in COVID-19. Study at large: Acute and convalescent COVID-19 specimens originated in the United States, Italy and Spain. PBMCs, B-cell-depleted T cells, or T cells were the source of the cDNA or gDNA that made up the material.

Sequenced material: peripheral blood. This clonotype was sampled from a woman aged 40 to 50 with active or convalescent COVID-19. V and J are TRBV4-1 and TRBJ2-2, with D unclear. The CDR3 loop reads CASSQDALGELFF. CDR3 nucleotides: TGCGCCAGCAGCCAAGACGCACTTGGGGAGCTGTTTTTT.